A single sample is the source of the 17 T cell receptor beta chains below, sequenced in a study of blood T cell repertoires in COVID-19 (dated by TCRdb to about 2020). Library preparation was by the immunoSEQ multiplex PCR assay. TCRdb retrieved this table from immuneACCESS and kept in-frame rearrangements only. Not all clones are present; in checked studies, unresolved V genes account for under half, and no reason is known for the remainder. Present in this sample are 140,000 to 150,000 clones, 75% to 90% of which were seen just once. Together, the top ten hold 44% of the sample. What was sequenced was peripheral blood. The origin of the receptors is a human donor in a cohort sampled during active COVID-19.

The chain uses TRBV4-2 and TRBJ2-5; 7 positions agree with TRBD1. CDR1 and CDR2 (germline): LGHNA, YNFKEQ. This CDR3 region has 17 residues. The V segment lost 1 base and the J segment 4 bases; nucleotides outside the gene matches: 12. DNA for the CDR3: TGTGCCAGCAGCCAAGGAGATGGGACAGCGAGTTTAGAGACCCAGTACTTC. This translates into CASSQGDGTASLETQYF.

The chain uses TRBV19 and TRBJ2-7, with TRBD1 as a possible D gene (6 bases). The length of the CDR3 is 13 residues. Germline loops: CDR1 LNHDA, CDR2 SQIVND (reference sequence). The V end lost 6 bases, the J end lost 3 bases, and 12 bases lay between the germline ends. The CDR3 sequence is CASRDQGRYEQYF. CDR3 nucleotide sequence: TGTGCCAGTAGAGATCAGGGGCGCTACGAGCAGTACTTC.

The J gene is TRBJ1-3, the V gene TRBV3-1 (or the pseudogene TRBV3-2); 7 bases agree with TRBD1. The CDR3 is 14 residues long. The junction had 5 bases not matched to a gene; V was cut back by 1 base and J by 8 bases. Germline V lookup: CDR1 LGHDT, CDR2 YNNKEL (reference sequence). The CDR3 here is CASSQGGQRDTIYF. The CDR3 DNA is TGTGCCAGCAGCCAAGGGGGACAGAGGGACACCATATATTTT.

V is TRBV24-1 and J is TRBJ2-1, with D possibly TRBD1 on 5 matching bases. CDR1 KGHDR and CDR2 SFDVKD come from the germline V gene. CDR3 length: 13 amino acids. Trimming cost V 6 bases and J 6 bases, with 11 bases left between them. CDR3 sequence reads: CATSRAGSNEQFF. The CDR3, as DNA: TGTGCCACCAGTAGGGCAGGGTCCAATGAGCAGTTCTTC.

Only a few counts were recorded for this clone. The chain employs TRBV10-3 and TRBJ2-7, with TRBD2 identical over 8 bases. This CDR3 has 14 amino acids. CDR1 ENHRY and CDR2 SYGVKD come from the germline V gene. J gave up 3 bases and V 5 bases, and 6 bases lay outside the gene matches. The CDR3 bases are TGTGCCATCAGTCTACGGGGGGGAAGCTACGAGCAGTACTTC. Translating it yields CAISLRGGSYEQYF.

This chain uses TRBV29-1 with TRBJ1-2; 8 bases fit TRBD1. After removal of 6 bases from V and 6 bases from J, the junction contained 6 bases not matched to a gene. CDR3 length: 12 amino acids. CDR1 is SQVTM and CDR2 is ANQGSEA in the germline V gene. In nucleotides, the CDR3 is TGCAGCGTCGCAGGGGGCCCTGATGGCTACACCTTC. Translation: CSVAGGPDGYTF.

V gene TRBV5-5 combines with J gene TRBJ1-3, with 7 bases aligning to TRBD1. V shed 5 bases and J 4 bases; nucleotides not matched to a gene: 12. CDR3 length: 16 residues. Germline assignment: CDR1 SGHKS and CDR2 YYEKEE (reference sequence). The CDR3 bases are TGTGCCAGCAGTCGGACAGGATTATTCCTAGGAAACACCATATATTTT. Protein: CASSRTGLFLGNTIYF. Full variable domain (remainder filled in from reference TRBV5-5 and TRBJ1-3): DAGVTQSPTHLIKTRGQQVTLRCSPISGHKSVSWYQQVLGQGPQFIFQYYEKEERGRGNFPDRFSARQFPNYSSELNVNALLLGDSALYLCASSRTGLFLGNTIYFGEGSWLTVV.

The genes are TRBV9 and TRBJ2-5; 9 bases map to TRBD2. J gave up 5 bases and V 3 bases, and 8 bases lay outside the gene matches. Germline V gives CDR1 SGDLS, CDR2 YYNGEE. The CDR3 is 15 residues long. DNA for the CDR3: TGTGCCAGCAGCGCTGCCGGGACTAGCTTCGAGACCCAGTACTTC. Translated, it gives CASSAAGTSFETQYF. Combining the CDR3 with reference TRBV9 and TRBJ2-5 gives the whole variable domain DSGVTQTPKHLITATGQRVTLRCSPRSGDLSVYWYQQSLDQGLQFLIQYYNGEERAKGNILERFSAQQFPDLHSELNLSSLELGDSALYFCASSAAGTSFETQYFGPGTRLLVL.

J is TRBJ2-3 and V is TRBV6-1; TRBD2 matches at 12 bases. CDR1 is MNHNS, CDR2 SASEGT, per germline. V gave up 2 bases and J gave up 4 bases; unmatched junction bases: 4. There are 16 residues in the CDR3. The CDR3 bases are TGTGCCAGCAGTGAAATGTCTAGCGGGGGGGCAGATACGCAGTATTTT. Protein product: CASSEMSSGGADTQYF.

The chain is built from TRBV30 and TRBJ1-6; 9 bases fit TRBD1. The V and J ends lost 3 bases and 7 bases, in that order; junction bases with no gene match: 1. The CDR3 runs 13 residues. Germline-derived CDR1 and CDR2 are GTSNPN and SVGIG (reference sequence). The CDR3 nucleotides read TGTGCCTGGAGGACAGGGGGAAATTCACCCCTCCACTTT. This encodes CAWRTGGNSPLHF.

Worth noting for this clone: Mismatch with germline at one junction end may stem from a read error. The rearrangement uses TRBV7-3 and TRBJ2-3, with 7 bases aligning to TRBD2. Germline V gene data show CDR1 as SGHTA and CDR2 as FQGTGA. This CDR3 is built from 13 residues. CDR3 amino acids: CASSLNRREPTHF. CDR3 bases: TGTGCCAGCAGCTTAAATCGGCGGGAGCCCACCCATTTT. Based on the CDR3 plus reference TRBV7-3 and TRBJ2-3, the full variable domain is GAGVSQTPSNKVTEKGKYVELRCDPISGHTALYWYRQSLGQGPEFLIYFQGTGAADDSGLPNDRFFAVRPEGSVSTLKIQRTERGDSAVYLCASSLNRREPTHFGPGTRLTVL.

The CDR3 DNA sequence: TGTGCCAGCAGCTCCCTCGGAGGATCTGAAGCTTTCTTT. Translating it yields CASSSLGGSEAFF. The J gene is TRBJ1-1, the V gene TRBV4-2; D ambiguous. V dropped 5 bases and J dropped 6 bases, with 13 bases sitting between them. CDR3 length: 13 amino acids. CDR1 is LGHNA, CDR2 YNFKEQ, per germline.

The genes are TRBV6-8 and TRBJ2-2, with 10 nucleotides matching TRBD1. The J segment lost 5 bases and the V segment lost 11 bases, leaving 8 bases of the junction unmatched. This CDR3 spans 14 amino acids. Germline CDR1 MNHGY, CDR2 SAAAGT. CDR3 sequence reads: CARADRGGTGELFF. The CDR3 DNA sequence: TGTGCCCGAGCGGACAGGGGGGGGACCGGGGAGCTGTTTTTT.

Here the CDR3 reads CASSQGQGDSRYTF. The CDR3 nucleotides read TGTGCCAGCAGCCAAGGACAGGGTGATTCGCGCTACACCTTC. J is TRBJ1-2 and V is TRBV3-1 (or the pseudogene TRBV3-2), with TRBD1 identical over 7 bases. The CDR3 is 14 residues long. V trimming: 1 base; J trimming: 9 bases; junction bases outside the gene matches: 8. Germline V lookup: CDR1 LGHDT, CDR2 YNNKEL (reference sequence).

V gene TRBV29-1 combines with J gene TRBJ2-1, with TRBD2 matching 7 bases. V shed 0 bases and J 6 bases; nucleotides not matched to a gene: 14. CDR3 length: 17 amino acids. CDR1 is SQVTM and CDR2 is ANQGSEA in the germline V gene. Here the CDR3 reads CSVEDREAGRAPNEQFF. In DNA form, the CDR3 reads TGCAGCGTTGAAGATCGGGAGGCGGGGAGGGCTCCCAATGAGCAGTTCTTC.

The J gene is TRBJ1-5, the V gene TRBV4-1, with a weak D call TRBD1 (5 bases). Trimming left V 2 bases short and J 1 base short, with 12 bases between. Germline V lookup: CDR1 MGHRA, CDR2 YSYEKL. The length of the CDR3 is 16 residues. CDR3 DNA: TGCGCCAGCAGCCAATCGGGACTTTTGAGCAATCAGCCCCAGCATTTT. Translated, it gives CASSQSGLLSNQPQHF.

This clone has a single count. The DNA for the CDR3 is TGTGCCAGCAGGATCACAGTGGGCTATGGCTACACCTTC. It codes for CASRITVGYGYTF. The chain joins TRBV5-7 to TRBJ1-2; D is unclear. TRBV5-7 is an ORF, and what it does is uncertain. V was cut by 5 bases and J by 4 bases, with 12 bases left in between. The CDR3 runs to 13 residues.